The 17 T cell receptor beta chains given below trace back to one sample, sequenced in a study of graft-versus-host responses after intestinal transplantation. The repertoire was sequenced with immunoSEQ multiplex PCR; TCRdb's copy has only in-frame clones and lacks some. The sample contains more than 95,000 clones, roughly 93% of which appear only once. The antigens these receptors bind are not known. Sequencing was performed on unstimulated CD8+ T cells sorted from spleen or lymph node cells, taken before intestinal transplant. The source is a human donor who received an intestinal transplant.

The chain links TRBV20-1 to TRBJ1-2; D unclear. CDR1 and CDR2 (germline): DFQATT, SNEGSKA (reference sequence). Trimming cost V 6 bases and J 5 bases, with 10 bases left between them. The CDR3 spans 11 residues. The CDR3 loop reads CSAGEEYGYTF. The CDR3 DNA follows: TGCAGTGCCGGCGAGGAATATGGCTACACCTTC.

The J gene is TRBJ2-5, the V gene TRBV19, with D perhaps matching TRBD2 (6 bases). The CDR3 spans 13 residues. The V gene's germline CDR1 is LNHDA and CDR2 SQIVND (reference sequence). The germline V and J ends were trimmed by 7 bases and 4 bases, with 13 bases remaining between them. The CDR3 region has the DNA TGTGCCAGTATGTCATCCGGGGGAGAGACCCAGTACTTC. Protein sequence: CASMSSGGETQYF.

The CDR3 here is CASSHGQNYGYTF. Written as DNA, the CDR3 is TGCGCCAGCAGCCACGGACAGAATTATGGCTACACCTTC. This chain links TRBV4-1 with TRBJ1-2; D perhaps matches TRBD1 (6 bases). This CDR3 has 13 residues. Trimming stripped 3 bases from V and 5 bases from J, with 10 bases between. The V gene's germline CDR1 is MGHRA and CDR2 YSYEKL.

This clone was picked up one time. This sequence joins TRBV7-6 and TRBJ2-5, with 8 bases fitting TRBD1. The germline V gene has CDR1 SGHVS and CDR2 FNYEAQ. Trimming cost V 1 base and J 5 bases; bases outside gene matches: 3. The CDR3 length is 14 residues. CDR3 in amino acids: CASSLGGQVETQYF. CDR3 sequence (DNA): TGTGCCAGCAGCTTAGGGGGACAGGTCGAGACCCAGTACTTC.

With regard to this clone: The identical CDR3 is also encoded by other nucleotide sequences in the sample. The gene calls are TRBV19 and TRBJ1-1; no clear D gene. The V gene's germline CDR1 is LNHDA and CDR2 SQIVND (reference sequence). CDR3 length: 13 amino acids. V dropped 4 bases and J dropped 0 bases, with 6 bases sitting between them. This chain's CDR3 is CASSTALNTEAFF. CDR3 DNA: TGTGCCAGTAGTACTGCGTTGAACACTGAAGCTTTCTTT.

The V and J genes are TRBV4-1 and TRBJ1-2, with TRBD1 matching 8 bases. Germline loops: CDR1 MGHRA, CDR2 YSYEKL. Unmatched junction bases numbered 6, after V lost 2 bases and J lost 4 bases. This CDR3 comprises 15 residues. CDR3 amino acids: CASSQTGQELYGYTF. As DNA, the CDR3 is TGCGCCAGCAGCCAAACGGGACAGGAGCTCTATGGCTACACCTTC.

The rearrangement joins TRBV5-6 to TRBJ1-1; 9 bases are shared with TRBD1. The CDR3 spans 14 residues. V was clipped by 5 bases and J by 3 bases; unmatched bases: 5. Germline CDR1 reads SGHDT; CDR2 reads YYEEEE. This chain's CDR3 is CASRRNRGHTEAFF. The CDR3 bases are TGTGCCAGCAGAAGAAACAGGGGGCACACTGAAGCTTTCTTT.

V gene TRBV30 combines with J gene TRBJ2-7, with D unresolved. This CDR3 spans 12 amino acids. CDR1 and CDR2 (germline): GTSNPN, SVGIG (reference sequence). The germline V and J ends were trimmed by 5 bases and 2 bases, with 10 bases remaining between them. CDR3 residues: CAWESGTYEQYF. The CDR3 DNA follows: TGTGCCTGGGAATCTGGCACCTACGAGCAGTACTTC.

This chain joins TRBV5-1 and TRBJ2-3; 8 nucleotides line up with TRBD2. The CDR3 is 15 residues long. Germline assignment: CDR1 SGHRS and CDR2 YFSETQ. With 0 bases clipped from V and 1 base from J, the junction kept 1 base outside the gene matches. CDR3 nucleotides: TGCGCCAGCAGCTTGGTGCGGGGGGGCACAGATACGCAGTATTTT. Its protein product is CASSLVRGGTDTQYF.

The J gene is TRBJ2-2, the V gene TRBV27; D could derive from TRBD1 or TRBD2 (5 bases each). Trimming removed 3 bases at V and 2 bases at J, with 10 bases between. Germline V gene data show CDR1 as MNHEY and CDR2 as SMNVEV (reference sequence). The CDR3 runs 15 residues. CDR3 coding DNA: TGTGCCAGCAGTTTGACGGGGCAAAACACCGGGGAGCTGTTTTTT. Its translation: CASSLTGQNTGELFF.

The DNA for the CDR3 is TGTGCCAGCAGCCAAGGGACCGTGGTTGACTATGGCTACACCTTC. It codes for CASSQGTVVDYGYTF. V gene TRBV14 combines with J gene TRBJ1-2; D uncertain. From germline, CDR1 is SGHDN and CDR2 FVKESK. CDR3 length: 15 residues. With 1 base removed from V and 3 bases from J, the gap between germline ends came to 12 bases. Complete variable domain (other parts from reference TRBV14 and TRBJ1-2): EAGVTQFPSHSVIEKGQTVTLRCDPISGHDNLYWYRRVMGKEIKFLLHFVKESKQDESGMPNNRFLAERTGGTYSTLKVQPAELEDSGVYFCASSQGTVVDYGYTFGSGTRLTVV.

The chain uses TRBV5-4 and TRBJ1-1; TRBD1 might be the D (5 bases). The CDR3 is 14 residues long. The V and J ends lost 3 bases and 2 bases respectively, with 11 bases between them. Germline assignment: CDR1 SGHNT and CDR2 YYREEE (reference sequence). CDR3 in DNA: TGTGCCAGCAGCTACACCGGGGCTAACACTGAAGCTTTCTTT. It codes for CASSYTGANTEAFF.

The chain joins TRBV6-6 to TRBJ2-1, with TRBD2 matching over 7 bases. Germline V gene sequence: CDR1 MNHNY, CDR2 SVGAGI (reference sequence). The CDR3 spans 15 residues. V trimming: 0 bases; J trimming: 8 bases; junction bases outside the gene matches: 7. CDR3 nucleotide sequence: TGTGCCAGCAGTTACTCGATGCGGGGGATCTATGAGCAGTTCTTC. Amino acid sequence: CASSYSMRGIYEQFF.

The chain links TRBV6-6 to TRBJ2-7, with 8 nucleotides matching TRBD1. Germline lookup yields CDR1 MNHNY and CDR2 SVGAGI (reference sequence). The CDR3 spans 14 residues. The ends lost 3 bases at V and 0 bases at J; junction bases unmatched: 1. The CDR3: CASSYGQGSYEQYF. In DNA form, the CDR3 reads TGTGCCAGCAGTTATGGACAGGGCTCCTACGAGCAGTACTTC.

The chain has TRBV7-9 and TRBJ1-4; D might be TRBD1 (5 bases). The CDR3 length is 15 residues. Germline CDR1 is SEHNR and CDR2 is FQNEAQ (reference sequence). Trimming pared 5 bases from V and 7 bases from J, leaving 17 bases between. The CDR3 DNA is TGTGCCAGCAGCCCGCCGGGACTAAGTATTGAAAAACTGTTTTTT. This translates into CASSPPGLSIEKLFF.

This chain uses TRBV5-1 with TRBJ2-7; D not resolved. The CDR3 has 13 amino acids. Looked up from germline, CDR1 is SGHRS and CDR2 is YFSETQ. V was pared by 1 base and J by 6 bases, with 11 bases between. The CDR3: CASSLSSSPEQYF. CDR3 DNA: TGCGCCAGCAGCTTGAGTAGCTCCCCCGAGCAGTACTTC.

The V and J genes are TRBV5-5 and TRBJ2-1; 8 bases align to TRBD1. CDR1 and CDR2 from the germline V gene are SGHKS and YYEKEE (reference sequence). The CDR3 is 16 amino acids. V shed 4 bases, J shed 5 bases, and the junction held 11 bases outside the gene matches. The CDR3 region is CASSPGQGFPNNEQFF. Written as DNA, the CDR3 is TGTGCCAGCAGCCCCGGACAGGGATTCCCAAACAATGAGCAGTTCTTC.